This T cell receptor (beta chain) was identified during a study of shared clonotypes between healthy human individuals. General study results and limits: Though the depth was large, rarefaction showed that sorted-subset sequencing was incomplete. The authors sampled blood alone, and tissue repertoires likely differ.

The protocol was immunoSEQ multiplex PCR, while the TCRdb copy is restricted to in-frame clones and leaves out a portion. Of 2 million to 3 million clones in the sample, roughly 93% are singletons; the top ten hold approximately 0.35%. The V gene's germline CDR1 is GTSNPN and CDR2 SVGIG (reference sequence). V was trimmed by 1 base and J by 0 bases, leaving 4 bases between them. This CDR3 spans 13 amino acids. On this clone: Antigen specificity is unknown.

Sequencing used naive CD4+ T cells from PBMCs. The subset: CD45RA+ positively selected. The V and J genes are TRBV30 and TRBJ2-4, with D unclear. The TCR sequence derives from a man between 18 and 35 years old in good health. Some clones in this sample may be carry-over from other donors' samples. CDR3 region: CAWSALAKNIQYF. The CDR3 DNA reads as TGTGCCTGGAGTGCTCTAGCCAAAAACATTCAGTACTTC.